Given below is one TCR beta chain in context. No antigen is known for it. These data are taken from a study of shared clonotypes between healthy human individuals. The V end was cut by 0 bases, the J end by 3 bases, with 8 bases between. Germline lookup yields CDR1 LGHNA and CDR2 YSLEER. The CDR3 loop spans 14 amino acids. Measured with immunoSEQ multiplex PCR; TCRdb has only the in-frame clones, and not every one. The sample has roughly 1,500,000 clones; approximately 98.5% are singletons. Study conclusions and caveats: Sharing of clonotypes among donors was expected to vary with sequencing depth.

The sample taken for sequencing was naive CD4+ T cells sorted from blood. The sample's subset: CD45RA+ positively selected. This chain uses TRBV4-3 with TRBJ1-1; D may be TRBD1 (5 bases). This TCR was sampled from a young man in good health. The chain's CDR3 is CASSQDLGHTEAFF. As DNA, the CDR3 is TGCGCCAGCAGCCAAGATTTGGGGCACACTGAAGCTTTCTTT.